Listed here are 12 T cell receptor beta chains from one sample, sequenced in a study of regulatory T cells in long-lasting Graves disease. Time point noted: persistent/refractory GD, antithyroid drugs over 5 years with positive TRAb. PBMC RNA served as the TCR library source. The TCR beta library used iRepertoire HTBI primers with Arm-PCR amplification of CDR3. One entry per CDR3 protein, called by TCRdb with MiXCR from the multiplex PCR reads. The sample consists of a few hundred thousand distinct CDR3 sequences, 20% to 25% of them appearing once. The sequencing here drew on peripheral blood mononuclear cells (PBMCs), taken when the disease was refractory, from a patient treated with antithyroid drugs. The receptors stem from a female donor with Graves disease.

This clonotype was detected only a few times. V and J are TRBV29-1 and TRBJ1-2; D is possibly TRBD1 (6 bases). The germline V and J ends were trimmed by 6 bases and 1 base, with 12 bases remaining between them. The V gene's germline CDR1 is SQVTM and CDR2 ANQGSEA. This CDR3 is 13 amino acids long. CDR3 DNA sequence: TGCAGCGTCCCGACAGGATTTAACTATGGCTACACCTTC. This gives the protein CSVPTGFNYGYTF.

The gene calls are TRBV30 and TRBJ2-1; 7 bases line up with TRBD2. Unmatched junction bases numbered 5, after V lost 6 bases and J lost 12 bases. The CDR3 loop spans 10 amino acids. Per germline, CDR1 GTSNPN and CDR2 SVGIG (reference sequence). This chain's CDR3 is CACGLVAQFF. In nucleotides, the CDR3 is TGTGCCTGCGGACTAGTGGCGCAGTTCTTC.

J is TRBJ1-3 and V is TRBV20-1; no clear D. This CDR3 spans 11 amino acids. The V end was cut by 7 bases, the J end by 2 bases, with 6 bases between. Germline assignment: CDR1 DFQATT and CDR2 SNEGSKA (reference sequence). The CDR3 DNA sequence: TGCAGTGGATTAACTGGAAACACCATATATTTT. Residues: CSGLTGNTIYF.

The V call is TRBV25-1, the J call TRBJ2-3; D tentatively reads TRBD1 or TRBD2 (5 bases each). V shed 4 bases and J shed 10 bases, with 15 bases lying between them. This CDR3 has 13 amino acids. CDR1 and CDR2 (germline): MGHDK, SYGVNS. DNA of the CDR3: TGTGCCAGCAGTGGAGGGTGGGGCTTCGCGCAGTATTTT. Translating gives CASSGGWGFAQYF. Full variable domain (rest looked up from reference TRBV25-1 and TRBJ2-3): EADIYQTPRYLVIGTGKKITLECSQTMGHDKMYWYQQDPGMELHLIHYSYGVNSTEKGDLSSESTVSRIRTEHFPLTLESARPSHTSQYLCASSGGWGFAQYFGPGTRLTVL.

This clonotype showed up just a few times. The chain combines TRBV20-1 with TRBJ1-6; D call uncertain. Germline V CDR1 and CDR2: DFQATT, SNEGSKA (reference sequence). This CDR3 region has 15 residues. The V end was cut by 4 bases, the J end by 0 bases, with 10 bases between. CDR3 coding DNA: TGCAGTGCTATGAGCAGTAGCTCCTATAATTCACCCCTCCACTTT. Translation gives CSAMSSSSYNSPLHF.

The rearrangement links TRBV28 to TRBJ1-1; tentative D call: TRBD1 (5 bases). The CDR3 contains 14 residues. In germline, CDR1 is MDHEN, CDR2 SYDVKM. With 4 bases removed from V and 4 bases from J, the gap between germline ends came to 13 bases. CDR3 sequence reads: CASSYYRRRTEAFF. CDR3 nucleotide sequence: TGTGCCAGCAGTTACTACAGGCGCCGCACTGAAGCTTTCTTT. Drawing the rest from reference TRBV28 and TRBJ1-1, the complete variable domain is DVKVTQSSRYLVKRTGEKVFLECVQDMDHENMFWYRQDPGLGLRLIYFSYDVKMKEKGDIPEGYSVSREKKERFSLILESASTNQTSMYLCASSYYRRRTEAFFGQGTRLTVV.

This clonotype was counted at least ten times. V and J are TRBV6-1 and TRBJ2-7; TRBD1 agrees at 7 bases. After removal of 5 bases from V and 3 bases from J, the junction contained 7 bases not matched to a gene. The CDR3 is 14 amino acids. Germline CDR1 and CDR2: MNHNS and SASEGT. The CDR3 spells CASSPRTGRYEQYF. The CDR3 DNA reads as TGTGCCAGCAGTCCGCGGACAGGCCGCTACGAGCAGTACTTC.

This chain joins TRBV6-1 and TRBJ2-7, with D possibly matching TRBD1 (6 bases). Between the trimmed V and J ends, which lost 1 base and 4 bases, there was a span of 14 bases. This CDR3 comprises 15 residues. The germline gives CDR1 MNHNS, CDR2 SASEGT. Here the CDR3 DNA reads TGTGCCAGCAGTGAAGATCCCGGGACACTTTACGAGCAGTACTTC. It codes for CASSEDPGTLYEQYF.

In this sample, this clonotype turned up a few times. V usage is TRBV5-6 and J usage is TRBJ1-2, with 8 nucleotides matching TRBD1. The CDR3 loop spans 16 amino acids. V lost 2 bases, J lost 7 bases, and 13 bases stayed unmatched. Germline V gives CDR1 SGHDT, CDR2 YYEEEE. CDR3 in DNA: TGTGCCAGCAGCTTCAGGGCAGGGGGCGTTGACCGTGGCTACACCTTC. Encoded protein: CASSFRAGGVDRGYTF.

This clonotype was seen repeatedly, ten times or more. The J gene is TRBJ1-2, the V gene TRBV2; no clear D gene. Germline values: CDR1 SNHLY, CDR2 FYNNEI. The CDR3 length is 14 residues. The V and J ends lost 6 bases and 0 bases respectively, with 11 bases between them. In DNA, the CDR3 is TGTGCCAGCAGGGGGAAGGATCCTAACTATGGCTACACCTTC. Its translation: CASRGKDPNYGYTF.

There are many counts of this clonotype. Here the CDR3 reads CATRAMMNTEAFF. The CDR3 DNA reads TGTGCCACCAGGGCAATGATGAACACTGAAGCTTTCTTT. The V and J genes are TRBV24-1 and TRBJ1-1; no reliable D call. The V end lost 7 bases, the J end lost 0 bases, and 8 bases lay between the germline ends. The CDR3 length is 13 residues. The germline V gene has CDR1 KGHDR and CDR2 SFDVKD.

CDR3 protein: CASSQGQGPPPQFF. The DNA for the CDR3 is TGCGCCAGCAGCCAGGGACAGGGGCCACCCCCACAGTTCTTC. The rearrangement joins TRBV4-1 to TRBJ2-1; 10 bases agree with TRBD1. The germline V gene has CDR1 MGHRA and CDR2 YSYEKL. J lost 13 bases, V lost 3 bases, and 9 bases had no gene match. The CDR3 consists of 14 residues.